This TCR beta chain was captured in a study of identifying expanded T cells in peripheral blood (dated by TCRdb to between 2018 and 2021). Turning to the overall study: Separate aliquots of the same genomic DNA pool were sequenced to produce technical replicates, and four replicates were compared in pairs. Results the study describes overall, beyond this receptor: The binomial model flagged roughly 1.2 differentially abundant clones between technical replicates but around 15 over around two weeks and roughly 19 over around 4 weeks. The authors expected that over much longer intervals, such as months to years, biological variance in healthy repertoires might increase even further. Across all healthy donors, variance in clone template counts between roughly 2-week samples was found to increase significantly with total template count. The beta-binomial model significantly reduced the number of clones called differentially abundant and the false-positive rate across all healthy-donor time intervals.

The immunoSEQ Assay, which uses bias-controlled multiplex PCR amplification of genomic DNA, was used to profile TCRbeta CDR3 regions. The published analysis was carried out like this. To quantify the absolute abundance of each unique TCRbeta CDR3 region, the sequences were collapsed and filtered. Two models were used to test differential abundance: a binomial model (Fisher-equivalent) and a beta-binomial model that adds time-dependent variance fitted from healthy donors. Clones with fewer than 5 combined templates were removed, and a clone was called differentially abundant if the clone's Benjamini-Hochberg FDR was below 0.01. In the beta-binomial model, variance was expressed as a function of the total template count across the two samples, in the form v = (b*log(k)+a)^2. Entries here come from immuneACCESS through TCRdb and include only in-frame sequences with V and J called. Some clones fail to appear in such tables; in the studies checked, an unresolved V gene covers under half of the shortfall, and the cause of the remainder is unknown. That table is the source of V, J and clone size, and D and trimming were worked out from the DNA. This sample has 100,000 or so clones in its table, and roughly 87% of those were observed once. Approximately 17% of the sample lies in the top ten.

The CDR3 goes from the cysteine to the phenylalanine over 15 residues. Only the CDR3 DNA stays, 45 bases, in frame from base 1. No immune events, such as infections, were documented for the healthy donors during the collection period. Healthy-donor blood repertoires served as a training cohort to calibrate time-dependent variance in a beta-binomial model of T-cell clone differential abundance. There were roughly 10 healthy donors in the training cohort, of whom 3 were female and 7 were male. The donors were between about 29 and 64 years old, with an average age of roughly 41 years. Obtained from a commercial supplier, whole blood was collected from each healthy donor at three time points set two weeks apart. Genomic DNA was extracted from unsorted whole blood for immunosequencing. On this clone: Its antigen is unknown. Qualities for individual bases were not recorded, and no much larger clone is one base off.

The sequenced sample was blood. The TCR was taken from a person aged 18 to 75 in good health. The chain employs TRBV21-1 and TRBJ1-6; the table's D call TRBD1 went unverified against the DNA. TRBV21-1 is a listed pseudogene. The nucleotide sequence reads TGTGCCAGCAGCCCGACAGGGGGCGCGAATTCACCCCTCCACTTT. This yields the protein CASSPTGGANSPLHF.